This TCR beta chain was recorded in a study of early T cells in non-severe SARS-CoV-2 infection. The wider study: RNA in bulk from unsorted whole blood was sequenced, and chains were unpaired.

Trimming removed 0 bases at V and 5 bases at J, with 9 bases between. The CDR3 spans 14 residues. Germline CDR1 and CDR2: LNHDA and SQIVND (reference sequence). Tagging with unique molecular identifiers was applied to individual cDNA molecules. TCRdb recomputed calls from the 5' RACE reads with MiXCR, one row per CDR3 protein. The data contain tens of thousands of distinct CDR3 sequences, just under 5% of them singletons. This clonotype has at least ten counts. The sample comprised whole blood. The rearrangement joins TRBV19 to TRBJ2-3, with unresolved D. The sequence came from an adult who was a healthcare worker with PCR-confirmed SARS-CoV-2 infection or an uninfected control (not recorded which). CDR3 sequence (DNA): TGTGCCAGTAGTATAGAGATATATGAAGATACGCAGTATTTT. Translation: CASSIEIYEDTQYF.